This is a list of T cell receptor beta chains from one sample in a study of blood T cell repertoires in COVID-19. Method: immunoSEQ multiplex PCR; TCRdb's copy keeps in-frame clones and lacks some. This repertoire shows around 480,000 clones, about 91% found once; its top ten account for roughly 12%. Sequenced: peripheral blood. All receptors derive from a woman aged 50 to 60 with COVID-19, enrolled during active disease. Each CDR3 is given with its conserved first and last residue. A D gene is named only where the DNA matches it firmly. Size is omitted from some rows. Given values are once, few, many or a class for expanded clones.

D	V	J	size	CDR3	DNA
TRBD1	TRBV2	TRBJ1-6	-	CASSSPRTGRTNSPLHF	TGTGCCAGCAGTAGTCCTCGGACAGGGCGGACAAATTCACCCCTCCACTTT
-	TRBV27	TRBJ2-7	-	CASAYGRTNYEQYF	TGTGCCAGCGCTTACGGACGGACAAACTACGAGCAGTACTTC
TRBD1	TRBV28	TRBJ1-2	-	CASTPPGQGDGYTF	TGTGCCAGCACCCCTCCGGGACAGGGGGATGGCTACACCTTC
TRBD1	TRBV5-1	TRBJ2-1	-	CASRPGTALYNEQFF	TGCGCCAGCAGACCCGGGACAGCTCTATACAATGAGCAGTTCTTC
-	TRBV19	TRBJ1-1	-	CASSNEEGRNTEAFF	TGTGCCAGTAGTAATGAGGAGGGGCGGAACACTGAAGCTTTCTTT
TRBD2	TRBV4-1	TRBJ2-7	-	CASSPLGLRSYEQYF	TGCGCCAGCAGCCCCCTGGGACTAAGGTCCTACGAGCAGTACTTC
-	TRBV7-9	TRBJ2-3	few	CASSLAQKTDTQYF	TGTGCCAGCAGCTTAGCGCAGAAAACAGATACGCAGTATTTT
-	TRBV5-1	TRBJ1-2	once	CASSLGRDYGYTF	TGCGCCAGCAGCTTGGGGAGAGACTATGGCTACACCTTC
TRBD1	TRBV30	TRBJ2-1	-	CAWSVQGDRGFF	TGTGCCTGGAGTGTACAAGGAGACAGGGGTTTCTTC
TRBD1	TRBV19	TRBJ2-7	-	CASSAPGQSYEQYF	TGTGCCAGTAGTGCCCCGGGACAGAGCTACGAGCAGTACTTC
-	TRBV25-1	TRBJ1-3	-	CASSERRAGNTIYF	TGTGCCAGCAGTGAAAGGAGGGCTGGAAACACCATATATTTT
-	TRBV2	TRBJ1-2	-	CASSLNRVGYTF	TGTGCCAGCAGCCTAAACAGGGTCGGCTACACCTTC
TRBD2	TRBV27	TRBJ2-7	-	CASSLLGPSGVPGYEQYF	TGTGCCAGCAGTTTACTTGGCCCTAGCGGGGTTCCGGGCTACGAGCAGTACTTC
-	TRBV21-1	TRBJ1-1	-	CASSKEQGMNTEAFF	TGTGCCAGCAGCAAAGAGCAGGGGATGAACACTGAAGCTTTCTTT
TRBD2	TRBV5-1	TRBJ2-3	-	CASSPNIAGTRTDTQYF	TGCGCCAGCAGCCCCAATATAGCGGGGACCCGCACAGATACGCAGTATTTT
-	TRBV5-6	TRBJ1-4	-	CASSLLDRPNEKLFF	TGTGCCAGCAGCTTATTGGACAGACCGAATGAAAAACTGTTTTTT
TRBD2	TRBV19	TRBJ2-2	-	CASTNSGGTGELFF	TGTGCCAGTACCAACTCGGGGGGCACCGGGGAGCTGTTTTTT
-	TRBV11-3	TRBJ2-2	-	CASSLTLLPFNTGELFF	TGTGCCAGCAGCTTAACTCTCCTTCCATTCAACACCGGGGAGCTGTTTTTT
-	TRBV23-1	TRBJ1-1	once	CASSQGSGGYTEAFF	TGCGCCAGCAGTCAGGGTTCAGGAGGCTACACTGAAGCTTTCTTT
TRBD1	TRBV4-1	TRBJ1-3	-	CASSQQGQGNPGNTIYF	TGCGCCAGCAGCCAACAGGGACAGGGAAACCCTGGAAACACCATATATTTT
TRBD2	TRBV20-1	TRBJ2-3	-	CSASKPSGGDTQYF	TGCAGTGCTAGTAAACCTAGCGGGGGAGATACGCAGTATTTT
-	TRBV18	TRBJ2-7	-	CASSPREIDEQYF	TGTGCCAGCTCACCCAGGGAAATTGACGAGCAGTACTTC
-	TRBV12-3/TRBV12-4	TRBJ1-1	-	CASRPTVNTEAFF	TGTGCCAGCAGACCCACGGTGAACACTGAAGCTTTCTTT
-	TRBV13	TRBJ2-3	-	CASSRSSTDTQYF	TGTGCCAGCAGCCGTAGTAGCACAGATACGCAGTATTTT
TRBD1	TRBV18	TRBJ1-5	-	CASSPDREAKPQHF	TGTGCCAGCTCACCTGACAGGGAAGCTAAGCCCCAGCATTTT
-	TRBV12-1	TRBJ2-7	-	CASSSRNQAHEQYF	TGTGCCAGCAGCTCCAGGAATCAAGCCCACGAGCAGTACTTC
-	TRBV28	TRBJ1-1	-	CASSPLGRGRTEAFF	TGTGCCAGCAGTCCCCTAGGCAGGGGAAGAACTGAAGCTTTCTTT
TRBD1	TRBV19	TRBJ2-7	-	CASRPAGDRYYEQYF	TGTGCCAGTAGACCAGCAGGGGACAGGTACTACGAGCAGTACTTC
TRBD1	TRBV27	TRBJ1-2	-	CASSPTTGSLGYTF	TGTGCCAGCAGTCCAACGACAGGGTCTTTGGGCTACACCTTC
TRBD1	TRBV25-1	TRBJ1-6	-	CASRRGTGVNSPLHF	TGTGCCAGCAGGAGGGGGACAGGGGTGAATTCACCCCTCCACTTT
TRBD2	TRBV5-6	TRBJ2-1	-	CASSLYGTSGGTYNEQFF	TGTGCCAGCAGCTTGTACGGGACTAGCGGGGGGACTTACAATGAGCAGTTCTTC
TRBD1	TRBV7-9	TRBJ2-5	-	CASSSGQGQTQETQYF	TGTGCCAGCAGCTCGGGACAGGGCCAAACCCAAGAGACCCAGTACTTC
-	TRBV6-1	TRBJ2-3	-	CASSDGRGTDTQYF	TGTGCCAGCAGTGACGGCAGGGGCACAGATACGCAGTATTTT
TRBD2	TRBV6-1	TRBJ2-1	-	CASSASGGASYNEQFF	TGTGCCAGCAGTGCTAGCGGGGGGGCGTCCTACAATGAGCAGTTCTTC
TRBD2	TRBV3-1/TRBV3-2	TRBJ2-1	-	CASSSTSGGAQFF	TGTGCCAGCAGCTCGACTAGCGGGGGGGCACAGTTCTTC